Below are 2 T cell receptor beta chains sequenced from a single sample in a study of blood T cell repertoires in COVID-19 (dated by TCRdb to 2019 to 2021). Library generation was performed with the immunoSEQ multiplex PCR assay. TCRdb took over this immuneACCESS table, retaining in-frame rearrangements with V and J assigned. Such tables are incomplete; in checked studies, under half of the missing clones stem from an unresolved V gene, and the remainder is unexplained. For this sample the table gives fewer than 60,000 clones, of which 85% to 90% were detected only once. Of the sample, roughly 10% falls within the top ten clones. Material for sequencing was peripheral blood. The receptor set was obtained from a man older than 75 with active or convalescent COVID-19.

This clone was counted a single time. This sequence joins TRBV6-2 or TRBV6-3 and TRBJ2-4; 7 bases match TRBD2. CDR1 and CDR2 (germline): MNHEY, SVGEGT. The CDR3 runs 14 residues. The junction had 6 bases not matched to a gene; V was cut back by 5 bases and J by 5 bases. The CDR3 here is CASSSSAGQNIQYF. The DNA of the CDR3 is TGTGCCAGCAGTAGTTCAGCGGGGCAAAACATTCAGTACTTC.

The rearrangement uses TRBV9 and TRBJ2-1; 8 positions agree with TRBD1. J was trimmed by 2 bases and V by 3 bases; bases with no gene match: 4. The CDR3 spans 15 residues. Germline assignment: CDR1 SGDLS and CDR2 YYNGEE. The CDR3 spells CASSADRGTYNEQFF. In nucleotides, the CDR3 is TGTGCCAGCAGCGCCGACAGGGGAACCTACAATGAGCAGTTCTTC.